Listed below are T cell receptor beta chains from one sample, sequenced in a study of graft-versus-host responses after intestinal transplantation. Clones were sequenced by immunoSEQ multiplex PCR, and TCRdb holds only the in-frame ones, with some missing. This table holds roughly 15,000 clones, 74% found once. Material: ileum tissue, obtained 16 days after intestinal transplant. Receptor source: a human patient who received an intestinal transplant, so some T cells may come from the graft donor. CDR3s include the opening cysteine and the closing phenylalanine or tryptophan. D genes are given only for firm matches. Some rows mark clone size as missing; the rest say once, few, many or name a class of expanded clone.

CARSLVVGTGNTGELFF TRBD1 TRBV5-3 NA
CAWSGLAGSEQFF TRBD2 TRBV30 few
CASSELGRGGRAEAFF TRBD1 TRBV25-1 once
CAWSVGAGGGYEQYF TRBD2 TRBV30 NA
CASSSGTSGSDEQFF TRBD2 TRBV6-4 NA
CASSQWGQYQETQYF NA TRBV4-1 NA
CASRTSGNTGELFF TRBD2 TRBV6-4 once
CAGTGSYNEQFF TRBD1 TRBV30 NA
CASSWEAGGLLNEQFF TRBD2 TRBV5-4 NA
CASSISGARYEQYF NA TRBV19 NA
CASSLVPSGSGEYF TRBD2 TRBV5-1 NA
CASSPLTGILGDTQYF NA TRBV18 once
CASSLGGNNQPQHF NA TRBV5-1 NA
CASSDPSSGRKDTQYF TRBD2 TRBV28 NA